This is a list of T cell receptor beta chains from one sample in a study of shared clonotypes between healthy human individuals. The data were produced by immunoSEQ multiplex PCR, yet TCRdb's version contains in-frame clones alone and is incomplete. The sample includes about 2.4 million clones, approximately 90% of them seen just once. The sample taken for sequencing was naive CD4+ T cells sorted from blood. The receptor source for this set is a man in his late teens or twenties in good health. The CDR3 runs from the conserved cysteine through the conserved F or W.

>TRBV14
CASSRRSPRTSGANVLTF
>TRBV7-2
CASSSDRLNNEKLFF
>TRBV5-6
CASSGRTSSSTDTQYF
>TRBV19
CASRDSLAKNIQYF
>TRBV27
CASSFRLAGGPDTQYF
>TRBV4-1
CASSQTTMETQYF
>TRBV5-1
CASSLEPGSVNSPLHF
>TRBV29-1
CSVGFATHEQYF
>TRBV5-4
CASSKKSGSGTDTQYF
>TRBV19
CASSQDSSSTDTQYF
>TRBV12-1
CASSFVLRRSVHEQYF
>TRBV28
CASHPQHTRAQYF
>TRBV7-2
CASSFLLRTDTQYF
>TRBV5-1
CASSLSIAGEAGELFF
>TRBV6-5
CASSYDSNQPQHF
>TRBV10-3
CAISEFHSYEQYF
>TRBV7-9
CASSSPGTGGFDEQFF
>TRBV19
CASSTNIGTGGTGELFF
>TRBV10-3
CAISERVYSQYLSDEQFF
>TRBV27
CASSLYPGGYGYTF
>TRBV2
CASSGIAGAQETQYF
>TRBV5-1
CASSLLSGDRLNTEAFF
>TRBV4-1
CASSQSREPSQPQHF
>TRBV4-1
CASSQDATGAGSGANVLTF
>TRBV6-5
CASTGTSYEQYF
>TRBV6-6
CASRTQGHSNQPQHF
>TRBV6-1
CASRGTVNINTEAFF
>TRBV6-5
CASRRGQGSYEQYF
>TRBV18
CASSPSLSGEQFF
>TRBV2
CASRQRGDSLYEKLFF
>TRBV5-4
CASSLGVLAGGTDTQYF
>TRBV4-1
CASRAGGLNEQFF
>TRBV5-4
CASSTGTSKDNEQFF
>TRBV19
CASSISGNTEAFF
>TRBV2
CASKRVGLNYGYTF
>TRBV19
CASSPRTGVMTEAFF
>TRBV5-8
CASSRDGSSYNEQFF
>TRBV27
CASRDRVETQYF
>TRBV29-1
CSVEGTGLGEQYF
>TRBV7-2
CASSLGLAGTETQYF
>TRBV6-6
CASALTGEIVYEQYF
>TRBV2
CASRHRVTTGELFF
>TRBV29-1
CSVARDQETQYF
>TRBV28
CAINRGGRNTIYF
>TRBV30
CAWSPKGQYTEAFF
>TRBV6-5
CASSRGLAGEGEQYF
>TRBV5-6
CASSSGSNYGYTF
>TRBV28
CASSTTRGFTDTQYF
>TRBV25-1
CASKGQGDSYEQYF